This T cell receptor (beta chain) was identified in a study of OX40 agonist ivuxolimab in advanced cancers. General study findings and limits: In general, CD8+ T cells held more expanded clones than CD4+ did, on average.

CDR3 length: 14 amino acids. V lost 3 bases, J lost 0 bases, and 6 bases lay in between. CDR1 is MGHRA and CDR2 is YSYEKL in the germline V gene. Profiled with immunoSEQ multiplex PCR; TCRdb holds only in-frame clones, not every one. The table has tens of thousands of clones, around 94% seen once; the top ten hold 20%. A single count supports this clone. Its antigen is undetermined. V is TRBV4-1 and J is TRBJ1-5; D is uncertain. The receptor's source is an adult with an advanced solid tumor such as melanoma, head and neck, liver or kidney cancer. The specimen was CD4+ or CD8+ T cells sorted from blood, collected in a trial of the OX40 agonist ivuxolimab. DNA of the CDR3: TGCGCCAGCAGCCAGGTGGGTAGCAATCAGCCCCAGCATTTT. This sequence encodes CASSQVGSNQPQHF.